The clone carrying this T cell receptor beta chain appeared a few times. The target antigen is unknown. Germline V gene lookup returns CDR1 SGHVS and CDR2 FQNEAQ. Trimming removed 0 bases from V and 5 bases from J, with 10 bases in between. CDR3 length: 15 residues. One entry per CDR3 protein results from TCRdb running MiXCR on the 5' RACE reads. The sample includes some 590,000 distinct CDR3 sequences, around 9.6% seen only once; the top ten take around 3.1%. The data are from a study of identical twins. Study outcomes and limitations: Cord blood's abundant beta clonotypes had fewer insertions, unlike memory repertoires.

The same sample was also studied in work on yellow fever vaccine responses in identical twins.

This clonotype was obtained from a woman aged 18 to 35 in good health. The chain is built from TRBV7-8 and TRBJ2-2; perhaps TRBD1 as D (5 bases). The sequenced material came from PBMCs. In DNA form, the CDR3 reads TGTGCCAGCAGCTTAGCGCCAGGGCGTACCGGGGAGCTGTTTTTT. Translated, it gives CASSLAPGRTGELFF.